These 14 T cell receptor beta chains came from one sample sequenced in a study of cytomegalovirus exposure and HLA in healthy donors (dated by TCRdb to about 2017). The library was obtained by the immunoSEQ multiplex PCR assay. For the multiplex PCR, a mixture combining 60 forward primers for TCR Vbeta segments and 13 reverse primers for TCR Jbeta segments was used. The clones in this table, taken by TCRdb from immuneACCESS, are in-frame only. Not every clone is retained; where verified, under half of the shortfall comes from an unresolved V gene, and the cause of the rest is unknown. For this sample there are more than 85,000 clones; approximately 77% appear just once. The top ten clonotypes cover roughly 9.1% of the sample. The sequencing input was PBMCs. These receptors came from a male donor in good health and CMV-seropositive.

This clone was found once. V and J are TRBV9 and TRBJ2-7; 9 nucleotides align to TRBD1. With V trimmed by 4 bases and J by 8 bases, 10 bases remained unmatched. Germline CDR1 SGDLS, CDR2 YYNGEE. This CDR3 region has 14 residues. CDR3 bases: TGTGCCAGCAGCCAAGAGACAGGGGGTGGAAAGCAGTACTTC. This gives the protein CASSQETGGGKQYF.

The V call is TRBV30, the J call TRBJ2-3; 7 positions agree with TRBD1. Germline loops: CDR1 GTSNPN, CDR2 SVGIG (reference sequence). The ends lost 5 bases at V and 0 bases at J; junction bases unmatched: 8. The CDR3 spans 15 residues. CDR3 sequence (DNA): TGTGCCTGGCAGTCCGGGACAGCTAGCACAGATACGCAGTATTTT. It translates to CAWQSGTASTDTQYF.

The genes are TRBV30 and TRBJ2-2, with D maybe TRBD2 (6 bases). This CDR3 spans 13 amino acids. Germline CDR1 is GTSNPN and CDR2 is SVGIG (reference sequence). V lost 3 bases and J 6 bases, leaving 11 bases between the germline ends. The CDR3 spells CAWSRRVPGELFF. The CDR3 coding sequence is TGTGCCTGGAGCCGGAGGGTCCCCGGGGAGCTGTTTTTT. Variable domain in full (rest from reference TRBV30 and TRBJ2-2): SQTIHQWPATLVQPVGSPLSLECTVEGTSNPNLYWYRQAAGRGLQLLFYSVGIGQISSEVPQNLSASRPQDRQFILSSKKLLLSDSGFYLCAWSRRVPGELFFGEGSRLTVL.

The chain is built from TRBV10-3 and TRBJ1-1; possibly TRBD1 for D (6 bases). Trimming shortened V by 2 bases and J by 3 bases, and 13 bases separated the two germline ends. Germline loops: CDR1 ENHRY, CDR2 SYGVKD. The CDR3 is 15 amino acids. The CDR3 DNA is TGTGCCATCAGTGAGCGGGGGGCCCAAGACACTGAAGCTTTCTTT. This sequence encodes CAISERGAQDTEAFF.

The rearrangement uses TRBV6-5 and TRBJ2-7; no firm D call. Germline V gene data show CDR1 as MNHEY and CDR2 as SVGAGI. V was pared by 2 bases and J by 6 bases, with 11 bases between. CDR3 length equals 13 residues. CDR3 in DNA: TGTGCCAGCAGTTACAGAGTTCTTGGCGAGCAGTACTTC. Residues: CASSYRVLGEQYF.

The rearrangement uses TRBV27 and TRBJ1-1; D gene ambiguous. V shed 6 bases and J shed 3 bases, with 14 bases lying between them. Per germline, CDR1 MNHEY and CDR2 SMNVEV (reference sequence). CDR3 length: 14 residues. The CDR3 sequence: CASRPGGRDTEAFF. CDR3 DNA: TGTGCCAGCAGGCCGGGAGGCCGAGACACTGAAGCTTTCTTT.

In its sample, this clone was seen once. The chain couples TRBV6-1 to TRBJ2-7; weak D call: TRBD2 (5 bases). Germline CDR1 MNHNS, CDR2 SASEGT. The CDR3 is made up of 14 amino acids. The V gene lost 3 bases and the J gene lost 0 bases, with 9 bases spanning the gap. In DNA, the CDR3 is TGTGCCAGCAGTGACCGAGGGTCCTCCTACGAGCAGTACTTC. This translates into CASSDRGSSYEQYF.

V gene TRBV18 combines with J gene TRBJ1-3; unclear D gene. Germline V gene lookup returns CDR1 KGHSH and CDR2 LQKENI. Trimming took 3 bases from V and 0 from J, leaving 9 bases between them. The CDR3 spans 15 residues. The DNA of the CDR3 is TGTGCCAGCTCACCTAACCCGAGCTCTGGAAACACCATATATTTT. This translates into CASSPNPSSGNTIYF.

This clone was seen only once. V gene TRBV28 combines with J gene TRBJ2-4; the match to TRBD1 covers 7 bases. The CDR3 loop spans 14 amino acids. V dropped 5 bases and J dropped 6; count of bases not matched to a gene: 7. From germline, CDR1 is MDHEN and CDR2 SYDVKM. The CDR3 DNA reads TGTGCCAGCAGTAAGGGCGACAGGGCAAACATTCAGTACTTC. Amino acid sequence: CASSKGDRANIQYF.

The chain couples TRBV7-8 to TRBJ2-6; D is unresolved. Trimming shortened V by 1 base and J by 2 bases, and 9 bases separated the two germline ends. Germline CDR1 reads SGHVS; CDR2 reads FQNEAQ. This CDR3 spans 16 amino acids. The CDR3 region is CASSLEQHPGANVLTF. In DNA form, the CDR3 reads TGTGCCAGCAGCTTAGAACAACACCCTGGGGCCAACGTCCTGACTTTC.

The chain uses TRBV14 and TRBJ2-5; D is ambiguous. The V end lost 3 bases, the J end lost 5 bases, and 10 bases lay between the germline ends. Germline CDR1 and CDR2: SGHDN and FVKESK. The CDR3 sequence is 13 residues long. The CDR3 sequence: CASSQNDGETQYF. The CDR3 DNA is TGTGCCAGCAGCCAGAACGACGGGGAGACCCAGTACTTC.

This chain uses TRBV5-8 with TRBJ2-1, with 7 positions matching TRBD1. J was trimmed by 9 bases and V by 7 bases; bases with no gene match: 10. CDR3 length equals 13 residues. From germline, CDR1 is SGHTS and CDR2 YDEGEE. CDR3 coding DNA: TGTGCCAGCTTCCCACCAGGGGGTGCTGAGCAGTTCTTC. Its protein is CASFPPGGAEQFF.

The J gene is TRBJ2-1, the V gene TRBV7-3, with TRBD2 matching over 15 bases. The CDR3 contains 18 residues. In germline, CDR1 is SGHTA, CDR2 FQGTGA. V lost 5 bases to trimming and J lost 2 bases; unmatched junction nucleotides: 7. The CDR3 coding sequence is TGTGCCAGCAGCCCCCGGACTAGCGGGAGGGCCCCCTACAATGAGCAGTTCTTC. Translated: CASSPRTSGRAPYNEQFF. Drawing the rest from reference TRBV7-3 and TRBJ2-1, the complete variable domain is GAGVSQTPSNKVTEKGKYVELRCDPISGHTALYWYRQSLGQGPEFLIYFQGTGAADDSGLPNDRFFAVRPEGSVSTLKIQRTERGDSAVYLCASSPRTSGRAPYNEQFFGPGTRLTVL.

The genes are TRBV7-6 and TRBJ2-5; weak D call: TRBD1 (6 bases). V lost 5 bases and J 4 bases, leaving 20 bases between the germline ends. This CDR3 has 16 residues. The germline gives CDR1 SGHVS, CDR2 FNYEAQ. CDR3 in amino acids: CASSPHQKGHGETQYF. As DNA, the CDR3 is TGTGCCAGCAGCCCTCACCAGAAGGGACACGGAGAGACCCAGTACTTC.